These 25 T cell receptor beta chains were sequenced from one sample in a study of control samples from healthy donors and cancer patients. The repertoire was sequenced with immunoSEQ multiplex PCR; TCRdb's copy has only in-frame clones and lacks some. The sample comprises roughly 81,000 clones, around 80% of which are singletons, and 11% rests with the top ten. The specimen was PBMCs. The receptors were gathered from a man aged 55-75 years with head and neck cancer.

V gene TRBV30 combines with J gene TRBJ1-2, with unresolved D. Germline-derived CDR1 and CDR2 are GTSNPN and SVGIG (reference sequence). The CDR3 totals 12 residues. The V end lost 0 bases, the J end lost 2 bases, and 4 bases lay between the germline ends. The CDR3 is CAWSVHNYGYTF. The DNA for the CDR3 is TGTGCCTGGAGTGTCCACAACTATGGCTACACCTTC.

The V gene is TRBV19, the J gene TRBJ1-5; D perhaps matches TRBD1 (6 bases). Germline V CDR1 and CDR2: LNHDA, SQIVND (reference sequence). There are 17 residues in the CDR3. V was pared by 3 bases and J by 0 bases, with 15 bases between. In nucleotides, the CDR3 is TGTGCCAGTAGTATCGGGCAGGGGAGGGTTAGCAATCAGCCCCAGCATTTT. It translates to CASSIGQGRVSNQPQHF.

This clone was seen only once. This chain links TRBV7-9 with TRBJ2-7, with no clear D. Germline CDR1 and CDR2: SEHNR and FQNEAQ (reference sequence). This CDR3 region has 12 residues. Deletions cut 2 bases from V and 1 base from J, with 3 bases between. CDR3 DNA: TGTGCCAGCAGCTTATATTCCTACGAGCAGTACTTC. Translated: CASSLYSYEQYF. The whole variable domain, remainder taken from reference TRBV7-9 and TRBJ2-7, is DTGVSQNPRHKITKRGQNVTFRCDPISEHNRLYWYRQTLGQGPEFLTYFQNEAQLEKSRLLSDRFSAERPKGSFSTLEIQRTEQGDSAMYLCASSLYSYEQYFGPGTRLTVT.

The chain uses TRBV6-5 and TRBJ1-2, with TRBD1 matching over 9 bases. The CDR3 has 15 amino acids. Germline CDR1 and CDR2: MNHEY and SVGAGI. V lost 10 bases to trimming and J lost 1 base; unmatched junction nucleotides: 10. The CDR3 nucleotides are TGTGCCACCCAACCGGGACAGGGAAATAACTATGGCTACACCTTC. It codes for CATQPGQGNNYGYTF.

This chain uses TRBV6-5 with TRBJ2-7; D is possibly TRBD1 (5 bases). The V and J ends lost 0 bases and 2 bases respectively, with 14 bases between them. Germline V gene sequence: CDR1 MNHEY, CDR2 SVGAGI. The CDR3 length is 16 residues. The CDR3 DNA reads TGTGCCAGCAGTTACTCCGGACACTTAGAACCCTACGAGCAGTACTTC. Residues: CASSYSGHLEPYEQYF.

The chain recombines TRBV19 with TRBJ1-2, with 7 bases identical to TRBD1. This CDR3 is built from 15 residues. V shed 9 bases and J 4 bases; nucleotides not matched to a gene: 14. Germline V gene lookup returns CDR1 LNHDA and CDR2 SQIVND (reference sequence). DNA for the CDR3: TGTGCCAGCCGTATCAGGGGGAGTGAGAGCTATGGCTACACCTTC. Translation: CASRIRGSESYGYTF.

J is TRBJ2-1 and V is TRBV6-5, with TRBD2 as a possible D gene (5 bases). This CDR3 is 16 amino acids long. CDR1 and CDR2 (germline): MNHEY, SVGAGI. Deletions cut 0 bases from V and 1 base from J, with 10 bases between. In nucleotides, the CDR3 is TGTGCCAGCAGTTACTCGGGGAGACCGTCCTACAATGAGCAGTTCTTC. Protein product: CASSYSGRPSYNEQFF.

V usage is TRBV7-2 and J usage is TRBJ2-7, with 8 bases identical to TRBD1. The CDR3 covers 15 residues. The V and J ends lost 3 bases and 2 bases, in that order; junction bases with no gene match: 6. The V gene's germline CDR1 is SGHTA and CDR2 FQGNSA. The CDR3 sequence is CASSFETGEPYEQYF. The CDR3 nucleotides read TGTGCCAGCAGCTTCGAGACAGGGGAACCCTACGAGCAGTACTTC.

This clone was observed a few times. The chain joins TRBV29-1 to TRBJ1-1; 8 nucleotides match TRBD1. Germline trimming cut 6 bases from V and 1 base from J; bases unmatched to any gene: 7. CDR1 is SQVTM, CDR2 ANQGSEA, per germline. The CDR3 length is 14 residues. The CDR3 DNA sequence: TGCAGCGTACCCACCGGACAGGGGAACACTGAAGCTTTCTTT. Translating it yields CSVPTGQGNTEAFF.

DNA for the CDR3: TGTGCCAGCAGCTTGGCCGTCCAGACTGGCTTCTATGGCTACACCTTC. Its protein product is CASSLAVQTGFYGYTF. The chain employs TRBV5-6 and TRBJ1-2; D gene ambiguous. Trimming pared 0 bases from V and 4 bases from J, leaving 16 bases between. This CDR3 region has 16 residues. The germline gives CDR1 SGHDT, CDR2 YYEEEE. Variable domain in full (rest from reference TRBV5-6 and TRBJ1-2): DAGVTQSPTHLIKTRGQQVTLRCSPKSGHDTVSWYQQALGQGPQFIFQYYEEEERQRGNFPDRFSGHQFPNYSSELNVNALLLGDSALYLCASSLAVQTGFYGYTFGSGTRLTVV.

This chain connects TRBV4-1 to TRBJ2-1; 11 bases are a match to TRBD2. The CDR3 has 21 residues. Germline values: CDR1 MGHRA, CDR2 YSYEKL. Trimming removed 3 bases from V and 6 bases from J; junction bases left unmatched: 22. This chain's CDR3 is CASSHSHRYWGGLAGGNEQFF. The DNA for the CDR3 is TGCGCCAGCAGCCATAGTCATCGGTATTGGGGTGGGCTAGCGGGAGGCAATGAGCAGTTCTTC.

The chain employs TRBV11-2 and TRBJ2-5, with 13 bases matching TRBD2. Losses at the gene ends were 4 bases for V and 3 bases for J; bases not matched to a gene: 5. Germline-derived CDR1 and CDR2 are SGHAT and FQNNGV. The CDR3 loop spans 16 amino acids. The DNA for the CDR3 is TGTGCCAGCAGCTCAGGACTAGCGGGAGCAGAAGAGACCCAGTACTTC. Its translation: CASSSGLAGAEETQYF.

The chain employs TRBV2 and TRBJ1-1, with D possibly TRBD1 on 5 matching bases. The CDR3 totals 15 residues. V shed 3 bases and J shed 5 bases, with 16 bases lying between them. Germline-derived CDR1 and CDR2 are SNHLY and FYNNEI. As DNA, the CDR3 is TGTGCCAGCAGTGATCCCTCCCCGGGGGGGACTGAAGCTTTCTTT. Protein sequence: CASSDPSPGGTEAFF.

This clone was observed a few times. V is TRBV5-1 and J is TRBJ2-7; 11 nucleotides agree with TRBD2. CDR3 length equals 15 residues. The germline V gene has CDR1 SGHRS and CDR2 YFSETQ. V shed 0 bases, J shed 6 bases, and the junction held 5 bases outside the gene matches. The CDR3 protein is CASSLVLAGATEQYF. The CDR3 nucleotides read TGCGCCAGCAGCTTGGTACTAGCGGGAGCCACCGAGCAGTACTTC.

The rearrangement links TRBV2 to TRBJ1-2; perhaps TRBD1 as D (6 bases). Trimming took off 4 bases at V and 6 bases at J, with 18 bases between the two ends. Germline V gene data show CDR1 as SNHLY and CDR2 as FYNNEI. The CDR3 consists of 15 residues. CDR3 in amino acids: CASSGRGVVFDGYTF. CDR3 nucleotides: TGTGCCAGCAGTGGGAGGGGGGTTGTCTTTGATGGCTACACCTTC. Drawing the rest from reference TRBV2 and TRBJ1-2, the complete variable domain is EPEVTQTPSHQVTQMGQEVILRCVPISNHLYFYWYRQILGQKVEFLVSFYNNEISEKSEIFDDQFSVERPDGSNFTLKIRSTKLEDSAMYFCASSGRGVVFDGYTFGSGTRLTVV.

This clone was observed a handful of times. J is TRBJ1-5 and V is TRBV4-1; 7 positions agree with TRBD1. CDR1 and CDR2 (germline): MGHRA, YSYEKL. The trim removed 1 base at V and 6 bases at J, leaving 9 bases unmatched. There are 16 residues in the CDR3. This CDR3 is CASSQVLARGPQPQHF. The CDR3 bases are TGCGCCAGCAGCCAAGTCCTGGCAAGGGGGCCTCAGCCCCAGCATTTT.

The chain joins TRBV2 to TRBJ1-3; the D gene is possibly TRBD1 (6 bases). The germline V gene has CDR1 SNHLY and CDR2 FYNNEI. The CDR3 loop spans 15 amino acids. V lost 4 bases, J lost 0 bases, and 10 bases lay in between. The CDR3 region is CASSAQGGSGNTIYF. For the CDR3, the DNA is TGTGCCAGCAGTGCACAGGGAGGCTCTGGAAACACCATATATTTT.

The J gene is TRBJ2-1, the V gene TRBV6-2 or TRBV6-3, with 9 bases matching TRBD2. Germline CDR1 is MNHEY and CDR2 is SVGEGT. CDR3 length: 12 amino acids. Unmatched junction bases numbered 5, after V lost 2 bases and J lost 15 bases. CDR3 region: CASSYGVAGAFF. Here the CDR3 DNA reads TGTGCCAGCAGTTACGGGGTAGCGGGAGCGTTCTTC.

This sequence joins TRBV7-9 and TRBJ2-1; TRBD2 matches at 14 bases. Per the germline V gene, CDR1 is SEHNR and CDR2 is FQNEAQ (reference sequence). Trimming removed 2 bases from V and 12 bases from J; junction bases left unmatched: 6. The CDR3 covers 15 residues. CDR3 sequence reads: CASSLRGLAGVGQFF. As DNA, the CDR3 is TGTGCCAGCAGCTTACGGGGACTAGCGGGAGTTGGGCAGTTCTTC.

J is TRBJ2-1 and V is TRBV5-1, with D unresolved. In germline, CDR1 is SGHRS, CDR2 YFSETQ. With 1 base removed from V and 6 bases from J, the gap between germline ends came to 8 bases. The CDR3 runs to 13 residues. The CDR3 loop reads CASSLQEPNEQFF. In DNA form, the CDR3 reads TGCGCCAGCAGCTTGCAGGAGCCCAATGAGCAGTTCTTC. Supplemented by reference TRBV5-1 and TRBJ2-1, the full variable domain reads KAGVTQTPRYLIKTRGQQVTLSCSPISGHRSVSWYQQTPGQGLQFLFEYFSETQRNKGNFPGRFSGRQFSNSRSEMNVSTLELGDSALYLCASSLQEPNEQFFGPGTRLTVL.

In nucleotides, the CDR3 is TGTGCCAGCAGTTTTTTGCGGGATTACACTGAAGCTTTCTTT. As protein: CASSFLRDYTEAFF. The chain employs TRBV27 and TRBJ1-1; no clear D gene. The ends were cut back, 3 bases at V and 3 bases at J, with 11 bases in the middle. Germline V gene data show CDR1 as MNHEY and CDR2 as SMNVEV (reference sequence). The CDR3 runs 14 residues.

The chain uses TRBV19 and TRBJ1-2; the D gene is possibly TRBD1 (6 bases). CDR1 and CDR2 (germline): LNHDA, SQIVND (reference sequence). The CDR3 extends over 12 amino acids. V was pared by 7 bases and J by 5 bases, with 11 bases between. CDR3: CASTRTAYGYTF. The CDR3 DNA is TGTGCCAGTACTAGGACAGCTTATGGCTACACCTTC. The variable domain in full, completed from reference TRBV19 and TRBJ1-2, reads DGGITQSPKYLFRKEGQNVTLSCEQNLNHDAMYWYRQDPGQGLRLIYYSQIVNDFQKGDIAEGYSVSREKKESFPLTVTSAQKNPTAFYLCASTRTAYGYTFGSGTRLTVV.

Only a few counts were recorded for this clone. The rearrangement uses TRBV9 and TRBJ1-3, with a tentative D call TRBD1 (5 bases). The CDR3 is 17 residues long. V shed 1 base and J shed 4 bases, with 18 bases lying between them. Germline CDR1 SGDLS, CDR2 YYNGEE. The CDR3 DNA is TGTGCCAGCAGCGTAACGGCGAGGATGGCAGGGGGAAACACCATATATTTT. Protein sequence: CASSVTARMAGGNTIYF.

There are a few counts of this clone. V is TRBV18 and J is TRBJ1-5; D might be TRBD1 (5 bases). Trimming took off 2 bases at V and 6 bases at J, with 8 bases between the two ends. The germline CDR1 and CDR2 sequences are KGHSH and LQKENI. The CDR3 has 13 amino acids. For the CDR3, the DNA is TGTGCCAGCTCACCAGGGGGGGTTCAGCCCCAGCATTTT. This sequence encodes CASSPGGVQPQHF.

This chain joins TRBV5-1 and TRBJ2-6, with D unresolved. V was pared by 4 bases and J by 0 bases, with 5 bases between. The CDR3 is 14 amino acids. Germline V CDR1 and CDR2: SGHRS, YFSETQ. The chain's CDR3 is CASSLSSGANVLTF. CDR3 in DNA: TGCGCCAGCAGCCTAAGCTCTGGGGCCAACGTCCTGACTTTC.